Each of the 20 T cell receptor beta chains below was sequenced from the same sample in a study of read filtering for tumor transcriptome and immune sequencing. From roughly 0.4 ug of RNA, a library with molecular barcoded alpha/delta and beta/gamma adaptors was made. Using its own MiXCR run on the reads, TCRdb lists one record per CDR3 protein. The profile shows 45,000 to 55,000 distinct CDR3 sequences, 10% to 15% of them singletons. What was sequenced was a population of CD138-negative cells sorted from bone marrow. Source of these receptors: a donor aged 40 or over with multiple myeloma.

This clonotype was recorded many times. The chain has TRBV9 and TRBJ1-1; the match to TRBD1 covers 10 bases. With 4 bases clipped from V and 5 bases from J, the junction kept 5 bases outside the gene matches. CDR1 is SGDLS and CDR2 is YYNGEE in the germline V gene. The CDR3 loop spans 14 amino acids. This CDR3 reads CASSPRTGGTEAFF. The CDR3 DNA reads as TGTGCCAGCAGCCCACGGACAGGGGGAACTGAAGCTTTCTTT.

This clonotype has at least ten counts. The chain carries TRBV10-3 and TRBJ2-1; TRBD2 might be the D (6 bases). The germline V and J ends were trimmed by 4 bases and 8 bases, with 24 bases remaining between them. Germline loops: CDR1 ENHRY, CDR2 SYGVKD. The CDR3 sequence is 17 residues long. Here the CDR3 reads CAISAPPRTGVPDEQFF. The CDR3 DNA sequence: TGTGCCATCAGTGCCCCCCCTCGTACGGGAGTCCCCGATGAGCAGTTCTTC.

This clonotype was observed a handful of times. Given a much more abundant clone one base away, this may be a read error. The J gene is TRBJ2-5, the V gene TRBV7-2; TRBD1 might be the D (7 bases). Germline CDR1 SGHTA, CDR2 FQGNSA. This CDR3 is 13 amino acids long. With 5 bases removed from V and 3 bases from J, the gap between germline ends came to 10 bases. As DNA, the CDR3 is TGTGCCAGCAGCGCCAGGGGGGAAGAGACCCAGTACTTC. It is translated as CASSARGEETQYF.

At least ten counts were recorded for this clonotype. This sequence joins TRBV20-1 and TRBJ2-1; 13 positions agree with TRBD2. The CDR3 is 16 amino acids. The ends lost 6 bases at V and 0 bases at J; junction bases unmatched: 5. CDR1 is DFQATT, CDR2 SNEGSKA, per germline (reference sequence). The CDR3 DNA follows: TGCAGTGCCCCGGGACTAGCGGGAAGCTCCTACAATGAGCAGTTCTTC. This gives the protein CSAPGLAGSSYNEQFF.

On this clonotype itself: A far larger clone is just one base off, so this is likely a read error. The chain has TRBV4-1 and TRBJ2-7; TRBD1 is a possible D gene (6 bases). This CDR3 comprises 15 residues. Germline V gene lookup returns CDR1 MGHRA and CDR2 YSYEKL. DNA of the CDR3: TGTGCCAGCAGCCCCCGGGACAAGGGGATTTACGAGCAGTACTTC. Translating it yields CASSPRDKGIYEQYF.

Comments on this clonotype: A far larger clone is just one base off, so this is likely a read error. The genes are TRBV6-5 and TRBJ1-6; possible D gene TRBD1, 5 bases. Trimming took off 5 bases at V and 10 bases at J, with 15 bases between the two ends. The CDR3 totals 14 residues. Germline CDR1 reads MNHEY; CDR2 reads SVGAGI. The CDR3 nucleotides read TGTGCCAGCAGTGAGGCACAGGACGCGTCACCCCTCCACTTT. As protein: CASSEAQDASPLHF.

Notes on this clonotype: A read error may account for a junction end that differs from germline. The CDR3 reads CATSDPTSSGVTGELFF. The CDR3 DNA is TGTGCCACCAGTGATCCGACTTCCTCGGGAGTCACCGGGGAACTGTTTTTT. This chain joins TRBV24-1 and TRBJ2-2; perhaps TRBD2 as D (6 bases). CDR1 is KGHDR and CDR2 is SFDVKD in the germline V gene. The CDR3 is 17 residues long.

Ten or more counts support this clonotype. V gene TRBV20-1 combines with J gene TRBJ2-3; D not resolved. The V end was cut by 2 bases, the J end by 14 bases, with 17 bases between. Germline V gene data show CDR1 as DFQATT and CDR2 as SNEGSKA (reference sequence). The CDR3 has 12 amino acids. The CDR3 nucleotides read TGCAGTGCTAGAACCGGCGGAGAAGGGCCGTATTTT. It yields the protein CSARTGGEGPYF.

This clonotype was found many times. V is TRBV28 and J is TRBJ1-5; no clear D gene. The CDR3 loop spans 14 amino acids. Trimming shortened V by 2 bases and J by 4 bases, and 9 bases separated the two germline ends. In germline, CDR1 is MDHEN, CDR2 SYDVKM. The CDR3 region has the DNA TGTGCCAGCAGTTTAGCAGTAATTAATCAGCCCCAGCATTTT. It specifies CASSLAVINQPQHF.

Regarding this clonotype: A read error is likely here: a far larger clone is one base away. V usage is TRBV6-5 and J usage is TRBJ1-1; 7 bases fit TRBD1. This CDR3 has 15 residues. From germline, CDR1 is MNHEY and CDR2 SVGAGI. The CDR3 bases are TGTGCCAGCAGTTTCGACGGGACAGCTAATTCACCCCTCCGCTTT. Translating gives CASSFDGTANSPLRF.

This clonotype was found a few times. The genes are TRBV12-3 or TRBV12-4 and TRBJ2-4; the D gene is possibly TRBD2 (6 bases). This CDR3 spans 13 amino acids. Deletions cut 7 bases from V and 9 bases from J, with 16 bases between. In DNA, the CDR3 is TGTGCCAGCACCCCCGGGGACTTTGGCATTCAGTACTTC. Translating gives CASTPGDFGIQYF.

This clonotype was observed at least ten times. The chain couples TRBV20-1 to TRBJ2-3, with D uncertain. The CDR3 spans 14 residues. Germline CDR1 is DFQATT and CDR2 is SNEGSKA (reference sequence). V was shortened by 3 bases and J by 0 bases, with 10 bases between the two germline ends. Written as DNA, the CDR3 is TGCAGTGCTAGCGGCCAGACTAGCACAGATACGCAGTATTTT. It is translated as CSASGQTSTDTQYF.

This clonotype appeared many times. The rearrangement joins TRBV12-3 or TRBV12-4 to TRBJ2-1; maybe TRBD2 (6 bases). The CDR3 sequence is 13 residues long. Trimming pared 8 bases from V and 6 bases from J, leaving 14 bases between. This CDR3 is CASGGTVGNEQFF. For the CDR3, the DNA is TGTGCCAGCGGGGGGACGGTGGGCAATGAGCAGTTCTTC.

This clonotype was seen at least ten times. The junction does not match germline at one end; this may be a read error. The V call is TRBV20-1, the J call TRBJ2-7; 11 positions match TRBD2. The CDR3 has 17 amino acids. Germline CDR1 DFQATT, CDR2 SNEGSKA (reference sequence). The DNA for the CDR3 is TGCAATGCTCCCGGCCTAGCGGGAGGCCCGAGCTCCTACGAGCAGTACTTC. This codes for CNAPGLAGGPSSYEQYF.

Ten or more counts support this clonotype. The gene calls are TRBV7-2 and TRBJ2-1, with 7 bases lining up with TRBD2. This CDR3 spans 14 amino acids. V lost 5 bases to trimming and J lost 9 bases; unmatched junction nucleotides: 10. In germline, CDR1 is SGHTA, CDR2 FQGNSA. The CDR3 DNA reads as TGTGCCAGCAGCCTCCCGGGTGGGAGGGGTGAGCAGTTCTTC. This sequence encodes CASSLPGGRGEQFF.

As to this clonotype: A far larger clone is off by one base, so a read error is likely. V gene TRBV7-3 combines with J gene TRBJ2-1; 12 positions match TRBD1. The CDR3 extends over 17 amino acids. CDR1 is SGHTA, CDR2 FQGTGA, per germline. J gave up 3 bases and V 5 bases, and 8 bases lay outside the gene matches. The CDR3 region is CASSPTGTGGYYNEQFF. The CDR3 DNA reads as TGTGCCAGCAGCCCAACCGGGACAGGGGGCTACTACAATGAGCAGTTCTTC.

V is TRBV5-1 and J is TRBJ2-1, with TRBD2 matching over 12 bases. This CDR3 contains 14 residues. In germline, CDR1 is SGHRS, CDR2 YFSETQ. V gave up 4 bases and J gave up 13 bases; unmatched junction bases: 9. CDR3 coding DNA: TGCGCCAGCAGCCATGGGACTAGCGGGCAACGTCAGTTCTTC. Translation: CASSHGTSGQRQFF.

This clonotype was seen repeatedly, ten times or more. The rearrangement uses TRBV24-1 and TRBJ2-1; the match to TRBD1 covers 7 bases. Trimming removed 4 bases from V and 4 bases from J; junction bases left unmatched: 6. The V gene's germline CDR1 is KGHDR and CDR2 SFDVKD. The CDR3 totals 15 residues. This chain's CDR3 is CATSDPGQVYNEQFF. The CDR3 DNA reads as TGTGCCACCAGTGACCCTGGACAGGTTTACAATGAGCAGTTCTTC.

This clonotype was observed a handful of times. This sequence may be a read error, since a much larger clone differs from it by one base. The chain joins TRBV20-1 to TRBJ2-3, with D tentatively TRBD2 (6 bases). Germline loops: CDR1 DFQATT, CDR2 SNEGSKA (reference sequence). This CDR3 is built from 14 residues. CDR3 in amino acids: CSGRDGSGADTQYF. For the CDR3, the DNA is TGCAGTGGTAGAGATGGTTCGGGGGCAGATACGCAGTATTTT.

This clonotype was picked up many times. CDR3 residues: CASSPDRGDTQYF. The CDR3 DNA reads TGTGCCAGCAGCCCCGACAGGGGAGATACGCAGTATTTT. V is TRBV7-2 and J is TRBJ2-3, with 8 bases aligning to TRBD1. The CDR3 has 13 amino acids. In germline, CDR1 is SGHTA, CDR2 FQGNSA. Trimming at V came to 5 bases and at J to 5 bases, leaving 3 bases not matched to a gene.